The entry below describes one T cell receptor (beta chain). The antigen is not known. V lost 4 bases to trimming and J lost 5 bases, with 5 bases between them. The V gene's germline CDR1 is SQVTM and CDR2 ANQGSEA. The CDR3 extends over 11 amino acids. This entry is derived from a study of identical twins. Points from the study as a whole: The analysis was cross-sectional rather than longitudinal within donors.

TCRdb ran MiXCR on the 5' RACE reads and lists one entry per CDR3 protein. The sample includes about 220,000 distinct CDR3 sequences, under 8.5% seen only once; the top ten take 14% to 15%. These same records also appear under a second study, on T cells expressing NK-cell markers. From that paper: Eight donors were sequenced, seven testing HCMV-seropositive and one testing seronegative.

Input material: CD8+ T cells sorted from blood. This receptor was obtained from a woman younger than 30 in good health. The genes are TRBV29-1 and TRBJ2-2; no reliable D call. CDR3 in amino acids: CSVAVTGELFF. Written as DNA, the CDR3 is TGCAGCGTTGCCGTGACCGGGGAGCTGTTTTTT.